The 8 T cell receptor beta chains in this list originate from one sample, sequenced in a study of tumor and adjacent non-tumor tissue in lung cancer. No cell sorting was done before RNA was extracted from the tissue. A modified ARM-PCR protocol with three rounds of nested PCR amplified TCRbeta. Each CDR3 protein is one row after TCRdb ran MiXCR on the multiplex PCR reads. The sample consists of 95,000 to 150,000 distinct CDR3 sequences, 55% to 75% of them appearing once. Material for sequencing was lung tumor tissue. Receptors were obtained from a man aged 25 to 40 with non-small cell lung cancer.

The J gene is TRBJ2-7, the V gene TRBV11-2; D assignment may be TRBD1 or TRBD2 (6 bases each). CDR3 length equals 13 residues. Germline CDR1 and CDR2: SGHAT and FQNNGV. V lost 0 bases, J lost 12 bases, and 15 bases lay in between. CDR3 in DNA: TGTGCCAGCAGCTTAGAGCTGGAGGGGGAATGGTACTTC. This codes for CASSLELEGEWYF.

The chain links TRBV12-3 or TRBV12-4 to TRBJ1-2; D may be TRBD1 (6 bases). V was pared by 7 bases and J by 1 base, with 13 bases between. The CDR3 length is 14 residues. CDR3 in DNA: TGTGCCAGCAAAGAAGGGGGTATTAACTATGGCTACACCTTC. This sequence encodes CASKEGGINYGYTF.

The CDR3 nucleotides read TGTGCCAGCAGTTCGCTAGCGGGCCAGGGTACGCAGTATTTT. The encoded protein is CASSSLAGQGTQYF. The J gene is TRBJ2-3, the V gene TRBV12-3 or TRBV12-4, with TRBD2 matching over 8 bases. With V trimmed by 4 bases and J by 8 bases, 8 bases remained unmatched. The CDR3 is 14 amino acids.

As regards this clonotype: A much larger clone lies a single base off, so this may be a read error. The chain uses TRBV20-1 and TRBJ2-7, with D tentatively TRBD1 or TRBD2 (5 bases each). This CDR3 comprises 15 residues. Trimming cost V 0 bases and J 1 base, with 13 bases left between them. Germline V CDR1 and CDR2: DFQATT, SNEGSKA (reference sequence). The CDR3 bases are TGCAGTGCTAGAGATTTTGGGACGCAATCCTACGAGCAGTACTTC. Protein: CSARDFGTQSYEQYF.

This clonotype was observed a few times. A single base separates this from a much larger clone, so it may be a read error. The chain joins TRBV6-5 to TRBJ2-7; TRBD2 agrees at 15 bases. J was trimmed by 9 bases and V by 10 bases; bases with no gene match: 10. Germline V gene lookup returns CDR1 MNHEY and CDR2 SVGAGI. CDR3 size: 14 residues. The CDR3, as DNA: TGTGCCAACAGATCAGGACTAGCGGGAGGGTCGCAGTACTTC. It is translated as CANRSGLAGGSQYF.

Of note for this clonotype: This may come from a read error, since a much larger clone is one base off. CDR3 in DNA: TGCGCCAGCATCCAGCCGGCGGAGGGAGGGGAGCTGTTTTTT. It specifies CASIQPAEGGELFF. The V call is TRBV4-3, the J call TRBJ2-2; the D gene is possibly TRBD2 (6 bases). Germline CDR1 LGHNA, CDR2 YSLEER. Trimming cost V 7 bases and J 8 bases, with 17 bases left between them. This CDR3 region has 14 residues.

The rearrangement joins TRBV10-3 to TRBJ2-7, with no clear D. The V gene lost 6 bases and the J gene lost 3 bases, with 6 bases spanning the gap. The CDR3 length is 11 residues. Germline values: CDR1 ENHRY, CDR2 SYGVKD. CDR3: CAIRGSYEQYF. CDR3 bases: TGTGCCATCAGAGGTAGCTACGAGCAGTACTTC.

In its sample, this clonotype was seen once. No conserved phenylalanine or tryptophan is present at the end of the CDR3, so a read error is the likely explanation. This chain links TRBV6-5 with TRBJ2-3; 10 nucleotides align to TRBD1. The germline V gene has CDR1 MNHEY and CDR2 SVGAGI. The trim removed 8 bases at V and 2 bases at J, leaving 7 bases unmatched. CDR3 length equals 15 residues. DNA of the CDR3: TGTGCCAGCTGCCGACAGGGGGCACACACAGATACGCAGTATTTA. Protein product: CASCRQGAHTDTQYL.